This TCR beta chain comes out of a study of CD8 T cells in Susac syndrome. The CDR3 is made up of 8 amino acids. V was clipped by 7 bases and J by 4 bases, with 0 bases between them. CDR1 is SQVTM, CDR2 ANQGSEA, per germline. Peripheral blood CD8+ and CD4+ T cells were profiled by TCR beta sequencing. TEMRA cells were FACS-enriched, and CD8+ and CD4+ T cells were isolated negatively. About 0.5 to 1 ug RNA was reverse transcribed with random hexamers. A single record per CDR3 protein comes from TCRdb applying MiXCR to the immunoSEQ multiplex PCR reads. Found here are roughly 120,000 distinct CDR3 sequences, about 96% of them singletons; the top ten hold approximately 0.093%.

This TCR was recovered from a human donor in good health. The sequencing input was CD4+ T cells from PBMCs. J is TRBJ2-3 and V is TRBV29-1; unclear D gene. CDR3 protein: CSADTQYF. In DNA form, the CDR3 reads TGCAGCGCAGATACGCAGTATTTT.